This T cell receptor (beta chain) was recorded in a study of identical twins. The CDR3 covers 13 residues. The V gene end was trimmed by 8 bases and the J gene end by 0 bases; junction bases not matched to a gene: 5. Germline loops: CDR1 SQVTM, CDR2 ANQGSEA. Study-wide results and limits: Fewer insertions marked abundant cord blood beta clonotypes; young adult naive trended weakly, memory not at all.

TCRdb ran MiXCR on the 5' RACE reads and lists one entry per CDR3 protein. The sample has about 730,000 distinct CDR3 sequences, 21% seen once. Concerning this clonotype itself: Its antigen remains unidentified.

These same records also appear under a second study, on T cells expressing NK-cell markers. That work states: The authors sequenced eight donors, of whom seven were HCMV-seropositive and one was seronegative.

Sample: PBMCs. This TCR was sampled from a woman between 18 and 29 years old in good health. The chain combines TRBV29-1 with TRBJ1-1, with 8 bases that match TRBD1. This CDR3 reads CSLKTGVNTEAFF. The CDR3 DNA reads TGCAGCTTGAAGACAGGGGTGAACACTGAAGCTTTCTTT.